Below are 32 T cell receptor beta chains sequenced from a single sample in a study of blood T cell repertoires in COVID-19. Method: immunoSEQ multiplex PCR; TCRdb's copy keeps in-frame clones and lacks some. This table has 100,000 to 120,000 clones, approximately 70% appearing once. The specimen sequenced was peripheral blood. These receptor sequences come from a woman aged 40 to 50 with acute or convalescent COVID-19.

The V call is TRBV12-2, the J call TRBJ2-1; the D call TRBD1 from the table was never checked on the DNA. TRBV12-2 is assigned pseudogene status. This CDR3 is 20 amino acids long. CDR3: CASRLACFKTGDISYNEQFF. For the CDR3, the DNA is TGTGCAAGTCGCTTAGCTTGCTTTAAAACAGGGGATATCTCCTACAATGAGCAGTTCTTC.

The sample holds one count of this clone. CDR3 in DNA: TGTGCCAGTAGTATCGGCAGGGTTACTGAAGCTTTCTTT. As protein: CASSIGRVTEAFF. This chain uses TRBV19 with TRBJ1-1, with D possibly being TRBD1 (5 bases). Deletions cut 3 bases from V and 5 bases from J, with 10 bases between. The CDR3 runs to 13 residues. Germline CDR1 reads LNHDA; CDR2 reads SQIVND (reference sequence).

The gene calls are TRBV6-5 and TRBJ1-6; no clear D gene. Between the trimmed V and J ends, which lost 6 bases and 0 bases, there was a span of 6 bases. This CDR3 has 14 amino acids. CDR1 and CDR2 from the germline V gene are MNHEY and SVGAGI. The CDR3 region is CASSRSSYNSPLHF. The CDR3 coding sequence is TGTGCCAGCAGCCGGAGCTCCTATAATTCACCCCTCCACTTT.

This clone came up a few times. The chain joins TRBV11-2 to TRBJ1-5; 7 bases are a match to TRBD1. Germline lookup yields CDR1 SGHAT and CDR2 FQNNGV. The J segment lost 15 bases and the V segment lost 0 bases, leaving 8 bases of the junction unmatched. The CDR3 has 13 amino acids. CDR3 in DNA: TGTGCCAGCAGCTTAGAGTTAGGGGGCTCTCGGCATTTT. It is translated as CASSLELGGSRHF.

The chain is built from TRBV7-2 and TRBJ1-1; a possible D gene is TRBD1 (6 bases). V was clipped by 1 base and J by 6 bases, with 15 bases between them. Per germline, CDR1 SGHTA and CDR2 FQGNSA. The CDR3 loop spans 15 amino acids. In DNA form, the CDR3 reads TGTGCCAGCAGCTTAGACATTGGGGGCTTCTCTGAAGCTTTCTTT. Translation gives CASSLDIGGFSEAFF. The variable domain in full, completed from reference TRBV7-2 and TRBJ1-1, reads GAGVSQSPSNKVTEKGKDVELRCDPISGHTALYWYRQSLGQGLEFLIYFQGNSAPDKSGLPSDRFSAERTGGSVSTLTIQRTQQEDSAVYLCASSLDIGGFSEAFFGQGTRLTVV.

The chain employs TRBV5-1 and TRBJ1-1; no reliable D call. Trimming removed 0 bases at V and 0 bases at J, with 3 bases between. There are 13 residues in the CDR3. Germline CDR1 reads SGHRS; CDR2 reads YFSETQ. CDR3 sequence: CASSLAVNTEAFF. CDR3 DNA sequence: TGCGCCAGCAGCTTGGCCGTGAACACTGAAGCTTTCTTT.

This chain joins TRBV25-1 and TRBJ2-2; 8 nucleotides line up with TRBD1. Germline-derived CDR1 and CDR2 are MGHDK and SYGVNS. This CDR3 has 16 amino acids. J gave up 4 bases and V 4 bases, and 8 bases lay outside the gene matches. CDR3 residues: CASSGQGFGVTGELFF. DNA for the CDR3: TGTGCCAGCAGTGGACAGGGGTTCGGAGTCACCGGGGAGCTGTTTTTT.

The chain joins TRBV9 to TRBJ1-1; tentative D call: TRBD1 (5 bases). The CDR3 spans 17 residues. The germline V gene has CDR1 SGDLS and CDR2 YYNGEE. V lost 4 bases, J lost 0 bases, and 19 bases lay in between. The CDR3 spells CASSPSLGRGLNTEAFF. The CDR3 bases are TGTGCCAGCAGCCCCTCGCTTGGGAGGGGCTTGAACACTGAAGCTTTCTTT.

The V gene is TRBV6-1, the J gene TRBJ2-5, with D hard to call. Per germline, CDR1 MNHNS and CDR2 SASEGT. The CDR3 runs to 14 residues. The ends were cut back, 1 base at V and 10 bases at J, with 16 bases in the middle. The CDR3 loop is CASSEEAALRSQYF. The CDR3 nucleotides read TGTGCCAGCAGTGAAGAGGCAGCCCTGCGGAGCCAGTACTTC.

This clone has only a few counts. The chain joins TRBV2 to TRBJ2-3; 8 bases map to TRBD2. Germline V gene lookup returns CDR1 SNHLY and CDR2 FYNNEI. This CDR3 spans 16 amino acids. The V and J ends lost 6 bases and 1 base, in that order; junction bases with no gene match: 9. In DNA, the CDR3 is TGTGCCAGCAGACCGACAGCGGGGGCCGGCACAGATACGCAGTATTTT. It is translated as CASRPTAGAGTDTQYF.

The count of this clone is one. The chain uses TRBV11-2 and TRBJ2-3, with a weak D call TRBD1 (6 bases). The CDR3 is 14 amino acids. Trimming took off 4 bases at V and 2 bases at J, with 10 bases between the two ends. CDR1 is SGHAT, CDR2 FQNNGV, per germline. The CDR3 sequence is CASSSWGHTDTQYF. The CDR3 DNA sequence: TGTGCCAGCAGCTCCTGGGGACACACAGATACGCAGTATTTT.

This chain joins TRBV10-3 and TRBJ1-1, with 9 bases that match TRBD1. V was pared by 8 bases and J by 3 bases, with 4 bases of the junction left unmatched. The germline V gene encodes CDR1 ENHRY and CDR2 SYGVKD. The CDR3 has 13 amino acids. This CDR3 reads CAILRDRDTEAFF. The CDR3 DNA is TGTGCCATCTTGAGGGACAGGGACACTGAAGCTTTCTTT.

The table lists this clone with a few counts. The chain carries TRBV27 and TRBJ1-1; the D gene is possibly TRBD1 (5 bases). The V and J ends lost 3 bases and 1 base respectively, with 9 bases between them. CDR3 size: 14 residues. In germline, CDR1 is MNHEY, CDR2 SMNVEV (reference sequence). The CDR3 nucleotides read TGTGCCAGCAGTTTTTTAGGACAGAACACTGAAGCTTTCTTT. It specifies CASSFLGQNTEAFF.

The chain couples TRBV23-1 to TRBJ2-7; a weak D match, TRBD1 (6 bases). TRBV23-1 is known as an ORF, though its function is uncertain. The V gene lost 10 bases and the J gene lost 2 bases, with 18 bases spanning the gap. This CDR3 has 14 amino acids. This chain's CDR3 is CATAGTPLTYEQYF. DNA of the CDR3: TGCGCCACCGCCGGGACACCGCTAACCTACGAGCAGTACTTC.

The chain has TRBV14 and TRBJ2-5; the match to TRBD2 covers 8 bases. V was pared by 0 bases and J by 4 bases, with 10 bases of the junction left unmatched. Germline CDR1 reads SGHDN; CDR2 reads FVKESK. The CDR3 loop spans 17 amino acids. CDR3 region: CASSQDSGGGPSETQYF. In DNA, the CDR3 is TGTGCCAGCAGCCAAGATAGCGGCGGGGGGCCCTCAGAGACCCAGTACTTC.

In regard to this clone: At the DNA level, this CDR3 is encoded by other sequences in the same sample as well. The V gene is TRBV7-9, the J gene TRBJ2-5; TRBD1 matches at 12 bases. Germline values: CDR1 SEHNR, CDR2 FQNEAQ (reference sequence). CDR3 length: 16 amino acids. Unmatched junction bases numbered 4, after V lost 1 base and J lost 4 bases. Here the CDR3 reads CASSLGDRGLRETQYF. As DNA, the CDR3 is TGTGCCAGCAGCTTAGGGGACAGGGGGCTGAGAGAGACCCAGTACTTC.

CDR3 in DNA: TGTGCCAGCAGCTGGGCCCCGGAGGTGGGGGAGCAGTACTTC. Translating gives CASSWAPEVGEQYF. V usage is TRBV5-4 and J usage is TRBJ2-7, with D perhaps TRBD2 (5 bases). The length of the CDR3 is 14 residues. Deletions cut 3 bases from V and 7 bases from J, with 17 bases between. The V gene's germline CDR1 is SGHNT and CDR2 YYREEE (reference sequence).

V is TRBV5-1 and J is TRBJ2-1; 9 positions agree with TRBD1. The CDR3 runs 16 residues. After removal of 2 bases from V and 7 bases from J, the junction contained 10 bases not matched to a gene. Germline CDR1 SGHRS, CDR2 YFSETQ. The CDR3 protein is CASSFSPGTGINEQFF. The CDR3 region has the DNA TGCGCCAGCAGCTTTTCCCCCGGGACAGGGATAAATGAGCAGTTCTTC.

CDR3: CASSDWSKNSPLHF. CDR3 DNA sequence: TGTGCCAGCAGTGACTGGTCTAAAAATTCACCCCTCCACTTT. V and J are TRBV2 and TRBJ1-6, with D uncertain. CDR3 length: 14 residues. Trimming left V 3 bases short and J 7 bases short, with 10 bases between. CDR1 is SNHLY, CDR2 FYNNEI, per germline.

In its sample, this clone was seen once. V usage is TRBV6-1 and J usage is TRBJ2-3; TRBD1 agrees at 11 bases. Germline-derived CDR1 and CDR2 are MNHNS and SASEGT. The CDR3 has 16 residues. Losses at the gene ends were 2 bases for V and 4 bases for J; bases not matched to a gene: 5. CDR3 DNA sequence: TGTGCCAGCAGTGAACAGGGGGGACAGGGGGCAGATACGCAGTATTTT. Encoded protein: CASSEQGGQGADTQYF.

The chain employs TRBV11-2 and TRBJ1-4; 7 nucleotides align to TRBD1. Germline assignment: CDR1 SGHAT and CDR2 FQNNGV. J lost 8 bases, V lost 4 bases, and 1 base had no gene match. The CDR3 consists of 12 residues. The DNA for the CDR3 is TGTGCCAGCAGCTCGACAGGGGAAAAACTGTTTTTT. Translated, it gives CASSSTGEKLFF.

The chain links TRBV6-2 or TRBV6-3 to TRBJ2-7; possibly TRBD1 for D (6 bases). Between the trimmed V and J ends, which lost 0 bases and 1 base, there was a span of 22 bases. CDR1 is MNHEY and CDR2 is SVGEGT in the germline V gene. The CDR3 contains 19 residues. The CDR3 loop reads CASSYSATGRILKSYEQYF. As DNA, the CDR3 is TGTGCCAGCAGTTACTCGGCAACAGGGCGAATTCTTAAGTCCTACGAGCAGTACTTC.

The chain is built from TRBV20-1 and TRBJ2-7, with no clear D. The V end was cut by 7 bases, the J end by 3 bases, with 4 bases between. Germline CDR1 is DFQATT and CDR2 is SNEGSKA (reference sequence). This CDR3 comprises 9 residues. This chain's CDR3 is CSVNYEQYF. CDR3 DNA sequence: TGCAGTGTTAACTACGAGCAGTACTTC.

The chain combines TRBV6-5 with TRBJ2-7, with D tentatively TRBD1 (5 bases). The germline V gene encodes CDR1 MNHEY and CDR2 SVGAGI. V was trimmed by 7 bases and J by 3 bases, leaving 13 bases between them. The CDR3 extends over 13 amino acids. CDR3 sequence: CASTLDILYEQYF. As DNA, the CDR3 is TGTGCCAGCACCCTGGACATTCTCTACGAGCAGTACTTC.

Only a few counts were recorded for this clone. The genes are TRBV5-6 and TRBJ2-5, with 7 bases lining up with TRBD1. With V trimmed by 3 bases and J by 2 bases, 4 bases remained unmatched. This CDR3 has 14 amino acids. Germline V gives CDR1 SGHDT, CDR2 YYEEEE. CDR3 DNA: TGTGCCAGCAGCTCCTGGGACAGTCAAGAGACCCAGTACTTC. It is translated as CASSSWDSQETQYF.

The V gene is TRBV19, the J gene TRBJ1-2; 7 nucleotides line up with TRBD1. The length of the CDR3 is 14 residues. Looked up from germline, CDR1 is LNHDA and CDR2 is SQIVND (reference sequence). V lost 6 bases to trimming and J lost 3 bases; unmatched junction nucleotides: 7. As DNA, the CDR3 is TGTGCCAGTAGCCCTCAAACAGGGGACTATGGCTACACCTTC. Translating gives CASSPQTGDYGYTF.

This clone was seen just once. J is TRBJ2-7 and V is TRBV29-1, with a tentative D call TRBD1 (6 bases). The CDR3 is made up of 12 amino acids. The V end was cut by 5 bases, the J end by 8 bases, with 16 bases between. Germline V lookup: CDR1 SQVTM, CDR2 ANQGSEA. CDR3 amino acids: CSVRQDPTKQYF. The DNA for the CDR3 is TGCAGCGTTAGACAGGACCCTACGAAGCAGTACTTC.

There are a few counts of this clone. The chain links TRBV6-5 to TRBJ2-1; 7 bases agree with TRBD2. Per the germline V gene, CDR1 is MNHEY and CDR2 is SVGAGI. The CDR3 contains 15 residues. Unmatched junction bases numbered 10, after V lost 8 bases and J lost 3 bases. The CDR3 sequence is CASARGGGIYNEQFF. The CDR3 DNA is TGTGCCAGCGCAAGGGGCGGGGGAATCTACAATGAGCAGTTCTTC.

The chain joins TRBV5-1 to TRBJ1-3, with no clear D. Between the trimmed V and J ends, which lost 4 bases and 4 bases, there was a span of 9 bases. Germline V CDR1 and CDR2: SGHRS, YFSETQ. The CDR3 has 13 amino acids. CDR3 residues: CASSTNPGNTIYF. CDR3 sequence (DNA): TGCGCCAGCAGCACTAATCCCGGAAACACCATATATTTT.

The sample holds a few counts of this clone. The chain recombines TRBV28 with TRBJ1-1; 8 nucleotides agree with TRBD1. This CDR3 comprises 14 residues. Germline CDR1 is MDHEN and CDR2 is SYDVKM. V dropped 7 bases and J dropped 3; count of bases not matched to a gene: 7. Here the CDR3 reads CASTWQGADTEAFF. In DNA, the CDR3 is TGTGCCAGCACCTGGCAGGGGGCCGACACTGAAGCTTTCTTT.

Here the CDR3 reads CASSLTGSWDGYTF. The CDR3 DNA reads TGTGCCAGCAGCCTAACAGGGTCCTGGGATGGCTACACCTTC. This chain joins TRBV14 and TRBJ1-2; the D gene is possibly TRBD1 (6 bases). Trimming left V 4 bases short and J 6 bases short, with 15 bases between. This CDR3 has 14 residues. The germline V gene encodes CDR1 SGHDN and CDR2 FVKESK.

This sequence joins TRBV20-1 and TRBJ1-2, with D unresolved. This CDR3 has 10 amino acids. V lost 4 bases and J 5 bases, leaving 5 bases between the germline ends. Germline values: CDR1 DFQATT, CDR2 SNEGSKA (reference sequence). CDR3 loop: CSATEYGYTF. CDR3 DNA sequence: TGCAGTGCTACGGAGTATGGCTACACCTTC.